The T cell receptor beta chain under discussion was sequenced for a study of human T cells and chemical hapten exposure. Across the study: During the roughly 25-week study period, patients had diphenylcyclopropenone applied to the scalp every week. Enrolled patients were predominantly female and had alopecia areata, totalis or universalis.

Ten or more counts support this clonotype. Germline V gene sequence: CDR1 DFQATT, CDR2 SNEGSKA (reference sequence). The germline V and J ends were trimmed by 3 bases and 1 base, with 7 bases remaining between them. The CDR3 consists of 14 residues. Via MiXCR, TCRdb re-called the RACE reads, giving one row per CDR3 protein. The data contain tens of thousands of distinct CDR3 sequences, about 9.4% of them singletons. Time point meaning: pre-sensitization, week 0. Treatment in this sample: therapeutic diphenylcyclopropenone sensitization with weekly scalp DPC. Total RNA was extracted from unfractionated whole blood.

The sequence derives from a man aged 50 to 59 with alopecia areata. Some clones in this sample may be carry-over from other donors' samples. The sequenced sample was whole blood, obtained in connection with sensitization to the hapten diphenylcyclopropenone (DPC). V gene TRBV20-1 combines with J gene TRBJ1-6, with D unresolved. The DNA of the CDR3 is TGCAGTGCTAGTCCTCAGTCCTATAATTCACCCCTCCACTTT. It codes for CSASPQSYNSPLHF.